Reported below is one T cell receptor (beta chain). Its antigen is still unknown. These data originate in a study of long-term antiretroviral therapy in people with HIV. Per germline, CDR1 MNHEY and CDR2 SVGAGI. CDR3 size: 14 residues. V gave up 2 bases and J gave up 1 base, with 6 bases separating them. The run of the v3.0 immunoSEQ assay was at survey level. Profiled with immunoSEQ multiplex PCR; TCRdb holds only in-frame clones, not every one. The sample records approximately 27,000 clones, roughly 90% being singletons. Overall study findings and caveats: Documentation of ART adherence, viral resistance or therapy changes was absent.

The chain couples TRBV6-5 to TRBJ1-3, with D unresolved. This TCR was sampled from a woman aged 40 to 50 with HIV. Here the sequenced sample was unsorted PBMCs, taken just over 5 years after starting antiretroviral therapy. This CDR3 is CASSYGVSGNTIYF. In nucleotides, the CDR3 is TGTGCCAGCAGTTACGGGGTGTCTGGAAACACCATATATTTT.